This record concerns one T cell receptor (beta chain) sequence. The CDR3 sequence is 15 residues long. The V gene lost 4 bases and the J gene lost 0 bases, with 9 bases spanning the gap. Germline V lookup: CDR1 MGHDK, CDR2 SYGVNS. The sample belongs to a study of shared clonotypes between healthy human individuals. Libraries were prepared by immunoSEQ multiplex PCR; TCRdb keeps only in-frame clonotypes and omits some of them. The top ten hold about 0.41% of the sample, which has about 2.3 million clones, approximately 90% seen once. The sequenced material came from naive CD4+ T cells from PBMCs. Subset given: CD45RA+ positively selected. This receptor was obtained from a man between 18 and 35 years old in good health. Some clones in this sample may be carry-over from other donors' samples. The chain employs TRBV25-1 and TRBJ1-4, with a possible D match to TRBD1 (5 bases). CDR3 amino acids: CASSGWTPTNEKLFF. DNA of the CDR3: TGTGCCAGCAGTGGTTGGACACCAACTAATGAAAAACTGTTTTTT.